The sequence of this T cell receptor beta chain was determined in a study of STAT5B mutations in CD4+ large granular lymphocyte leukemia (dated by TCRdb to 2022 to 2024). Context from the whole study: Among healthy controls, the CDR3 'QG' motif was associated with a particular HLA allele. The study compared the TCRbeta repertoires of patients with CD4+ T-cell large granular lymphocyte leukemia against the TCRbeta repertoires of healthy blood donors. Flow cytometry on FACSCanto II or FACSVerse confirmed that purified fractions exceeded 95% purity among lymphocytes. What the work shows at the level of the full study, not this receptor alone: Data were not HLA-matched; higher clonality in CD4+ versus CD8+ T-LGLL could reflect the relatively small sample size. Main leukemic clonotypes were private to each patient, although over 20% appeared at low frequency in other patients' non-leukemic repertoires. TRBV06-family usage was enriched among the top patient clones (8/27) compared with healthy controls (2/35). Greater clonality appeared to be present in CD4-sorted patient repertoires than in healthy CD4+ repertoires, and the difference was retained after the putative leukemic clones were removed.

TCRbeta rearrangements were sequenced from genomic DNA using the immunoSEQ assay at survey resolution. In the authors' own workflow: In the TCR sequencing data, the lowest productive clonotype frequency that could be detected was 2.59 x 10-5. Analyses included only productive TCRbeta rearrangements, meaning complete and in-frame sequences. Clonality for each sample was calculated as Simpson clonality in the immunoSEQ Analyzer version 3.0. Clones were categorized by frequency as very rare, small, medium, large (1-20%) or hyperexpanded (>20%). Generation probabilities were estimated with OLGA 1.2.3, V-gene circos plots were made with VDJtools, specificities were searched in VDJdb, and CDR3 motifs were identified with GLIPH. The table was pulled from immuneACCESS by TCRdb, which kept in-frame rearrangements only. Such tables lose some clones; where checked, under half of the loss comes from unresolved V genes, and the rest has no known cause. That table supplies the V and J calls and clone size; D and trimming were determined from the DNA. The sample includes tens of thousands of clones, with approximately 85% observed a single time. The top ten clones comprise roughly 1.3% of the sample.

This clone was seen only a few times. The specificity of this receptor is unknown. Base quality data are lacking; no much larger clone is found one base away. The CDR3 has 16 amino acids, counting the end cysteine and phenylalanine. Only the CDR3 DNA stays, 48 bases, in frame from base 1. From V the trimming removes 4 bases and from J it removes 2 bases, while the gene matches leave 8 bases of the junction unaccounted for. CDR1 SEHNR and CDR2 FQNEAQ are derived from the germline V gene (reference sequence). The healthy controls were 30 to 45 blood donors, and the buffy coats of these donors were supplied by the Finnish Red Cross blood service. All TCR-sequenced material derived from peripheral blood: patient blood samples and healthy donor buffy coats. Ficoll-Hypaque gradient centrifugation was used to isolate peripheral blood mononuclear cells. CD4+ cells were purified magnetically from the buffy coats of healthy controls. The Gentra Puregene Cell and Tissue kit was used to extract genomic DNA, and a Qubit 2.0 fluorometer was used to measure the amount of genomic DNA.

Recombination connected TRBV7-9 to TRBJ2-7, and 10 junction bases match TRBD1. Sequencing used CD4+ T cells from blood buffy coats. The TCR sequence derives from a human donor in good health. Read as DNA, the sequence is TGTGCCAGCAGCTCCCACCCCGGGACAGGGGCCTACGAGCAGTACTTC. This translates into CASSSHPGTGAYEQYF.